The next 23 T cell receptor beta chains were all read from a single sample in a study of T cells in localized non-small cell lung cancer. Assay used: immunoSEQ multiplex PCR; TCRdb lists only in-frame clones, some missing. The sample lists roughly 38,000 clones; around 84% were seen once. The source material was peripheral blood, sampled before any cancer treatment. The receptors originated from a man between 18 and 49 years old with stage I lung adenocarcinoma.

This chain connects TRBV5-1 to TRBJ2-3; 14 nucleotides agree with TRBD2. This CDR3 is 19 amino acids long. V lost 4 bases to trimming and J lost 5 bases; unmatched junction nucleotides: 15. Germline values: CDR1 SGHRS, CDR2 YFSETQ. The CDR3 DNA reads TGCGCCAGCAGCCCGGCGGCGACTAGCGGGGGGGCCTGGAGAGATACGCAGTATTTT. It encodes CASSPAATSGGAWRDTQYF.

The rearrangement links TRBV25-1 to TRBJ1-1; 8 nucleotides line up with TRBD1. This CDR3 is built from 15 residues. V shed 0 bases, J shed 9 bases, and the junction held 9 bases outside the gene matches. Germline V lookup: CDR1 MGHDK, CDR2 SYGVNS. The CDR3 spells CASSEYLDRGLKAFF. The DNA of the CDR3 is TGTGCCAGCAGTGAATATCTTGACAGGGGTCTGAAAGCTTTCTTT.

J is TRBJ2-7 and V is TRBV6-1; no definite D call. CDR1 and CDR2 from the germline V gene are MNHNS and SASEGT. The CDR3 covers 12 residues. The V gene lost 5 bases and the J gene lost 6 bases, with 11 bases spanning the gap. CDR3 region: CASSPLLREQYF. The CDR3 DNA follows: TGTGCCAGCAGTCCCCTCCTTCGCGAGCAGTACTTC.

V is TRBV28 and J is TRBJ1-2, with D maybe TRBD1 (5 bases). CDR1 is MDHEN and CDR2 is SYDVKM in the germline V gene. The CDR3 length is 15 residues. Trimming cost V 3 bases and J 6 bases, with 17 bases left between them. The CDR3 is CASSLSGLWGDGYTF. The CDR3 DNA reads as TGTGCCAGCAGTTTGTCAGGATTGTGGGGGGATGGCTACACCTTC.

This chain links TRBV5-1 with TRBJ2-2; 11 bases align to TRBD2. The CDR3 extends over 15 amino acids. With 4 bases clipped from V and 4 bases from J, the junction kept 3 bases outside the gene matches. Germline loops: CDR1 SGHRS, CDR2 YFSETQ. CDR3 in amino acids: CASSTTSGATGELFF. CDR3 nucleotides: TGCGCCAGCAGCACGACTAGCGGGGCCACCGGGGAGCTGTTTTTT. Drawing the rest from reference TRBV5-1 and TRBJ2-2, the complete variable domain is KAGVTQTPRYLIKTRGQQVTLSCSPISGHRSVSWYQQTPGQGLQFLFEYFSETQRNKGNFPGRFSGRQFSNSRSEMNVSTLELGDSALYLCASSTTSGATGELFFGEGSRLTVL.

CDR3 in amino acids: CASSLDGGYEQYF. In DNA form, the CDR3 reads TGTGCCAGCAGCTTAGACGGGGGCTACGAGCAGTACTTC. J is TRBJ2-7 and V is TRBV7-2; D possibly corresponds to TRBD2 (6 bases). Germline-derived CDR1 and CDR2 are SGHTA and FQGNSA. The V and J ends lost 1 base and 3 bases respectively, with 7 bases between them. This CDR3 has 13 residues.

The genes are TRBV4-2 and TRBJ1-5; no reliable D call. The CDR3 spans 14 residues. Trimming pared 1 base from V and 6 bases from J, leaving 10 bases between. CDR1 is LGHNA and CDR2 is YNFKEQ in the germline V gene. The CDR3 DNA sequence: TGTGCCAGCAGCCAAGGGAGTGAAGGTCAGCCCCAGCATTTT. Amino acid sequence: CASSQGSEGQPQHF.

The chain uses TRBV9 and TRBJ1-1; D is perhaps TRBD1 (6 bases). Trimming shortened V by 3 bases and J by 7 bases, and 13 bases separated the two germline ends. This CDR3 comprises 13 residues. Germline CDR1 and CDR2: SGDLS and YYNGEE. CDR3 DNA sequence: TGTGCCAGCAGCGCCGGACAGCTGTATGAAGCTTTCTTT. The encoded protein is CASSAGQLYEAFF. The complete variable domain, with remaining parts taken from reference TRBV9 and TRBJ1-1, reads DSGVTQTPKHLITATGQRVTLRCSPRSGDLSVYWYQQSLDQGLQFLIQYYNGEERAKGNILERFSAQQFPDLHSELNLSSLELGDSALYFCASSAGQLYEAFFGQGTRLTVV.

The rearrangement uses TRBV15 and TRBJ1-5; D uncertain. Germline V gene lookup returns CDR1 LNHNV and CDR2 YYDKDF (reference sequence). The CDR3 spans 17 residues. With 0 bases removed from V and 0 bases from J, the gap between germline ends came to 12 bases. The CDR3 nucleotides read TGTGCCACCAGCAGAGACCCCCCCAGCTTTAGCAATCAGCCCCAGCATTTT. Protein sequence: CATSRDPPSFSNQPQHF.

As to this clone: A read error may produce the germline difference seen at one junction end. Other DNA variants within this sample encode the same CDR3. CDR3 protein: CASSVVDGVYNEQFF. CDR3 bases: TGTGCCAGCAGTGTAGTCGACGGGGTCTACAATGAGCAGTTCTTC. This rearrangement joins TRBV9 to TRBJ2-1; D may be TRBD2 (5 bases). Germline-derived CDR1 and CDR2 are SGDLS and YYNGEE. The CDR3 has 15 residues.

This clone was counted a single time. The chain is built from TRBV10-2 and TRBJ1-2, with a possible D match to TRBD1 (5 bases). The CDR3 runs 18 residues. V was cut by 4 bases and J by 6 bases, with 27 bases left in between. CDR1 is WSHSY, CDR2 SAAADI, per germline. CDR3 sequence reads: CASSVRQRQLSMADGYTF. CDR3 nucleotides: TGCGCCAGCAGTGTAAGACAAAGACAGCTATCTATGGCGGATGGCTACACCTTC.

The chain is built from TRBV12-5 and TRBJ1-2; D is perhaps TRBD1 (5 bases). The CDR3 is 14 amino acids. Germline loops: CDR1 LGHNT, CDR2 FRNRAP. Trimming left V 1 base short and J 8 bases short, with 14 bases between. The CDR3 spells CASGLEPGGRGYTF. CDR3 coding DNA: TGTGCTAGTGGTTTGGAGCCGGGGGGAAGGGGCTACACCTTC.

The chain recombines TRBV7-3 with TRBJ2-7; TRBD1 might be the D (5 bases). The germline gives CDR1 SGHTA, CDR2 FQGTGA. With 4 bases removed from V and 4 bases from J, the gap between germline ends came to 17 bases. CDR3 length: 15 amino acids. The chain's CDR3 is CASSWNSQGAYEQYF. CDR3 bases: TGTGCCAGCAGCTGGAACAGTCAAGGGGCTTACGAGCAGTACTTC.

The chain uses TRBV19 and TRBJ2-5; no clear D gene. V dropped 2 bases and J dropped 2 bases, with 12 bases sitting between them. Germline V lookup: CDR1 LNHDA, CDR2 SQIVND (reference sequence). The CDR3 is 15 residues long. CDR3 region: CASSILDGGQETQYF. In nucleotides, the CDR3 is TGTGCCAGTAGTATATTGGATGGCGGACAAGAGACCCAGTACTTC.

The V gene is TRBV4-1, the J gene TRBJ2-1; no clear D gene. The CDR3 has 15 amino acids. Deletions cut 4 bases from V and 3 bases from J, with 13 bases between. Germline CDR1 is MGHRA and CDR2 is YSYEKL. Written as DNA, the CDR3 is TGCGCCAGCAGCCGCTCGATTGGGTTCTACAATGAGCAGTTCTTC. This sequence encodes CASSRSIGFYNEQFF.

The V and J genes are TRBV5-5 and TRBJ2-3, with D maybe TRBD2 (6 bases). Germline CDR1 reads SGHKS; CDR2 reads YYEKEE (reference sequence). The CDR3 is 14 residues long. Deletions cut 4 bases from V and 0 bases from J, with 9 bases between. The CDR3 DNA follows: TGTGCCAGCAGCCCCGGGGGAAGCACAGATACGCAGTATTTT. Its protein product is CASSPGGSTDTQYF.

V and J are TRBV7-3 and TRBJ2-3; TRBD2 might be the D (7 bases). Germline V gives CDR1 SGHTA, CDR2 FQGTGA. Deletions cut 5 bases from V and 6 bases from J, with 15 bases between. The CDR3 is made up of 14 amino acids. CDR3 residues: CASSPGGPGDTQYF. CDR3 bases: TGTGCCAGCAGCCCCGGGGGGCCGGGGGATACGCAGTATTTT.

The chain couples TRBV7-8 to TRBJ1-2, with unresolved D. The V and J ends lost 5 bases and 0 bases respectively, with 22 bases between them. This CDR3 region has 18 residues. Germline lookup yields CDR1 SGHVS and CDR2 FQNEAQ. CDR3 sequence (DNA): TGTGCCAGCAGCCCTCTTATTATTAACGGCAGGTCTAACTATGGCTACACCTTC. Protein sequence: CASSPLIINGRSNYGYTF.

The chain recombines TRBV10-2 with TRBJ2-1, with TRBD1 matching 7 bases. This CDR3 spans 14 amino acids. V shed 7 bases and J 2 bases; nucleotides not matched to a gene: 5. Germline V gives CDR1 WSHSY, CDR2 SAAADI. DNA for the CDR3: TGCGCCAGCACCCCGGACAGGACCTACAATGAGCAGTTCTTC. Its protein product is CASTPDRTYNEQFF.

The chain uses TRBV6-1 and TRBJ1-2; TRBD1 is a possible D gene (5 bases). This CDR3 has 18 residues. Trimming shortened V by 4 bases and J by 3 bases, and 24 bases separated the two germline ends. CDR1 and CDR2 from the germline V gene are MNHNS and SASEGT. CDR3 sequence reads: CASSGPTGPTPLDYGYTF. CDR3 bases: TGTGCCAGCAGTGGCCCTACGGGACCCACGCCCCTCGACTATGGCTACACCTTC.

DNA for the CDR3: TGTGCCAGCAGCGTAGGGGGGAGGGCCAGTCAGCCCCAGCATTTT. Its translation is CASSVGGRASQPQHF. The chain uses TRBV9 and TRBJ1-5; D possibly corresponds to TRBD1 (5 bases). This CDR3 has 15 residues. Germline V gives CDR1 SGDLS, CDR2 YYNGEE. V shed 0 bases and J shed 6 bases, with 13 bases lying between them. The variable domain in full, with the rest retrieved from reference TRBV9 and TRBJ1-5, is DSGVTQTPKHLITATGQRVTLRCSPRSGDLSVYWYQQSLDQGLQFLIQYYNGEERAKGNILERFSAQQFPDLHSELNLSSLELGDSALYFCASSVGGRASQPQHFGDGTRLSIL.

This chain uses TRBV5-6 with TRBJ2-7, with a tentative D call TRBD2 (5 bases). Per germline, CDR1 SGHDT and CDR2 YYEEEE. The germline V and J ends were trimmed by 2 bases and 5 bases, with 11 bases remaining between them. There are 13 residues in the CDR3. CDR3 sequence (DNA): TGTGCCAGCAGCTTTGAGTACGGGAACGAGCAGTACTTC. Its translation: CASSFEYGNEQYF.

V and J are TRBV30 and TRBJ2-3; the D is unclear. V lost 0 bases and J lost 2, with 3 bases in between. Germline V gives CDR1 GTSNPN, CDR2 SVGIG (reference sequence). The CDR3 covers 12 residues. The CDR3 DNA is TGTGCCTGGAGTGTTAACACAGATACGCAGTATTTT. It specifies CAWSVNTDTQYF.